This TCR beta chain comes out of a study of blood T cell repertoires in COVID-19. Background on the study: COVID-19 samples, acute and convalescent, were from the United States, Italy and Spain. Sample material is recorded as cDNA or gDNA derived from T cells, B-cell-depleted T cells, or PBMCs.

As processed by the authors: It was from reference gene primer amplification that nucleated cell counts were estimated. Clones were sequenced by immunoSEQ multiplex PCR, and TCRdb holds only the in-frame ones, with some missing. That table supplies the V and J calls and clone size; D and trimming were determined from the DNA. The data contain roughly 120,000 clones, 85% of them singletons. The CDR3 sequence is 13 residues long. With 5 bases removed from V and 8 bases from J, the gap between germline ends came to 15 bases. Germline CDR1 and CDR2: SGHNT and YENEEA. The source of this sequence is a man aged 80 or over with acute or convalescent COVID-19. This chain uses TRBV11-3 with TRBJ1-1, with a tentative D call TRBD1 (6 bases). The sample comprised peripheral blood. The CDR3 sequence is CASSPQGSSEAFF. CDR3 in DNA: TGTGCCAGCAGCCCACAGGGATCTTCCGAAGCTTTCTTT.